This TCR beta chain is drawn from a study of T-cell memory formation after mild COVID-19. This clonotype was picked up a small number of times. Its antigen is currently unknown. V lost 4 bases, J lost 3 bases, and 10 bases lay in between. Germline V gene sequence: CDR1 SGHAT, CDR2 FQNNGV. This CDR3 is 15 amino acids long. Constant-segment primers served in 5'RACE that generated TCR alpha and TCR beta cDNA libraries bearing sample barcodes and UMIs. TCRdb used MiXCR to reprocess the 5' RACE reads, holding one entry per CDR3 protein. This repertoire shows about 430,000 distinct CDR3 sequences, 20% to 25% found once; its top ten account for roughly 8.9%. Study-level results: Pre-infection memory carried some responding clones, suggesting that cross-reactive memory joined. Among contracting clones, CD4+ were mainly CM/EM and CD8+ enriched in EMRA. CD4/CD8 balance held among clones contracting day 15 to 85, and later expanders leaned CD4+.

The sample consisted of PBMCs or a T cell subset sorted from them (not recorded which). This clonotype originated in an adult woman who had mild COVID-19 (a few samples of this study predate the infection). Cell type and time point are not known. The rearrangement uses TRBV11-2 and TRBJ2-6; the D is unclear. CDR3 protein: CASSSAGLGANVLTF. CDR3 DNA sequence: TGTGCCAGCAGCTCGGCAGGCCTTGGGGCCAACGTCCTGACTTTC. The full variable domain, completed using reference TRBV11-2 and TRBJ2-6, is EAGVAQSPRYKIIEKRQSVAFWCNPISGHATLYWYQQILGQGPKLLIQFQNNGVVDDSQLPKDRFSAERLKGVDSTLKIQPAKLEDSAVYLCASSSAGLGANVLTFGAGSRLTVL.